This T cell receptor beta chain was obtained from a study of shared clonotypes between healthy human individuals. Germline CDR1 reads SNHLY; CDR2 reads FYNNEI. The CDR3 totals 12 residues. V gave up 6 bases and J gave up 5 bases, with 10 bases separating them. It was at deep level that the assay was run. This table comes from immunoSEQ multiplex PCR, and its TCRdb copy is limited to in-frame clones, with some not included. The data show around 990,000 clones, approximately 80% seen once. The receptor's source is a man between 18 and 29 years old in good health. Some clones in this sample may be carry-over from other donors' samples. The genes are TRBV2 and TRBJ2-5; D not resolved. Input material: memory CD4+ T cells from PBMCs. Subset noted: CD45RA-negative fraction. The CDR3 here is CASRAVGETQYF. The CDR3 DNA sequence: TGTGCCAGCAGGGCCGTGGGGGAGACCCAGTACTTC.